This T cell receptor (beta chain) is drawn from a study of beta chain features in type 1 diabetes. General study results and limits: cDNA-based sequencing might over-represent cells highly expressing TCR. The analysis here could not establish whether HLA type shapes TCRB rearrangement. People with Type 1 diabetes carried modestly yet significantly shorter TCRB CDR3s in all four CD4+ subsets.

The study reverse transcribed the entire isolated RNA, so it sequenced expressed TCRB transcripts. Only in-frame clones appear in the TCRdb table, and some are missing; sequencing was by immunoSEQ multiplex PCR. The repertoire holds approximately 250,000 clones, 7.5% to 10% seen once, with just under 0.035% in the top ten. Researchers reported sorting CD4+ naive, central memory, regulatory and stem cell-like memory cells via CD45RO/CCR7/CD25/CD127/CD95/CD27. This clone came up a few times. As yet, its antigen is unknown. This sequence was found in a woman aged 18-29 years in good health. Sequencing used naive CD4+ T cells from blood.

CDR3 sequence reads: CASSSREGTNEKLFF. CDR3 nucleotides: TGTGCCAGCAGCTCTCGGGAAGGCACAAATGAAAAACTGTTTTTT. The gene calls are TRBV9 and TRBJ1-4, with unresolved D. Germline V gene data show CDR1 as SGDLS and CDR2 as YYNGEE. The CDR3 extends over 15 amino acids. Trimming shortened V by 4 bases and J by 5 bases, and 15 bases separated the two germline ends.